This T cell receptor beta chain was retrieved from a study of spatial heterogeneity in lung cancer. Study context: Where present, follow-up PBMC were sequenced a median of roughly two years after resection. Notes on the study in general: The appearance of ubiquitous expanded tumor TCRs in blood was greater at resection than follow-up.

TCRdb used MiXCR to reprocess the 5' RACE reads, holding one entry per CDR3 protein. This sample has 55,000 to 75,000 distinct CDR3 sequences; approximately 8.9% occur once, and the top ten carry around 1.9%. The sample holds many counts of this clonotype. Its antigen is as yet unknown. Time point defined: blood at routine non-recurrence follow-up after resection. No cells were sorted before sequencing. The whole RNA sequenced was extracted from tumor, nontumor lung or frozen PBMC. The input for sequencing was PBMCs, taken at follow-up. The source is a female donor with early-stage non-small cell lung cancer.

The CDR3 protein is CASSLALGLGQPQHF. The CDR3 nucleotides read TGTGCCAGCAGTTTAGCGCTAGGGTTGGGTCAGCCCCAGCATTTT. This chain uses TRBV12-3 or TRBV12-4 with TRBJ1-5; D is uncertain. CDR3 size: 15 residues. Trimming pared 0 bases from V and 6 bases from J, leaving 12 bases between.